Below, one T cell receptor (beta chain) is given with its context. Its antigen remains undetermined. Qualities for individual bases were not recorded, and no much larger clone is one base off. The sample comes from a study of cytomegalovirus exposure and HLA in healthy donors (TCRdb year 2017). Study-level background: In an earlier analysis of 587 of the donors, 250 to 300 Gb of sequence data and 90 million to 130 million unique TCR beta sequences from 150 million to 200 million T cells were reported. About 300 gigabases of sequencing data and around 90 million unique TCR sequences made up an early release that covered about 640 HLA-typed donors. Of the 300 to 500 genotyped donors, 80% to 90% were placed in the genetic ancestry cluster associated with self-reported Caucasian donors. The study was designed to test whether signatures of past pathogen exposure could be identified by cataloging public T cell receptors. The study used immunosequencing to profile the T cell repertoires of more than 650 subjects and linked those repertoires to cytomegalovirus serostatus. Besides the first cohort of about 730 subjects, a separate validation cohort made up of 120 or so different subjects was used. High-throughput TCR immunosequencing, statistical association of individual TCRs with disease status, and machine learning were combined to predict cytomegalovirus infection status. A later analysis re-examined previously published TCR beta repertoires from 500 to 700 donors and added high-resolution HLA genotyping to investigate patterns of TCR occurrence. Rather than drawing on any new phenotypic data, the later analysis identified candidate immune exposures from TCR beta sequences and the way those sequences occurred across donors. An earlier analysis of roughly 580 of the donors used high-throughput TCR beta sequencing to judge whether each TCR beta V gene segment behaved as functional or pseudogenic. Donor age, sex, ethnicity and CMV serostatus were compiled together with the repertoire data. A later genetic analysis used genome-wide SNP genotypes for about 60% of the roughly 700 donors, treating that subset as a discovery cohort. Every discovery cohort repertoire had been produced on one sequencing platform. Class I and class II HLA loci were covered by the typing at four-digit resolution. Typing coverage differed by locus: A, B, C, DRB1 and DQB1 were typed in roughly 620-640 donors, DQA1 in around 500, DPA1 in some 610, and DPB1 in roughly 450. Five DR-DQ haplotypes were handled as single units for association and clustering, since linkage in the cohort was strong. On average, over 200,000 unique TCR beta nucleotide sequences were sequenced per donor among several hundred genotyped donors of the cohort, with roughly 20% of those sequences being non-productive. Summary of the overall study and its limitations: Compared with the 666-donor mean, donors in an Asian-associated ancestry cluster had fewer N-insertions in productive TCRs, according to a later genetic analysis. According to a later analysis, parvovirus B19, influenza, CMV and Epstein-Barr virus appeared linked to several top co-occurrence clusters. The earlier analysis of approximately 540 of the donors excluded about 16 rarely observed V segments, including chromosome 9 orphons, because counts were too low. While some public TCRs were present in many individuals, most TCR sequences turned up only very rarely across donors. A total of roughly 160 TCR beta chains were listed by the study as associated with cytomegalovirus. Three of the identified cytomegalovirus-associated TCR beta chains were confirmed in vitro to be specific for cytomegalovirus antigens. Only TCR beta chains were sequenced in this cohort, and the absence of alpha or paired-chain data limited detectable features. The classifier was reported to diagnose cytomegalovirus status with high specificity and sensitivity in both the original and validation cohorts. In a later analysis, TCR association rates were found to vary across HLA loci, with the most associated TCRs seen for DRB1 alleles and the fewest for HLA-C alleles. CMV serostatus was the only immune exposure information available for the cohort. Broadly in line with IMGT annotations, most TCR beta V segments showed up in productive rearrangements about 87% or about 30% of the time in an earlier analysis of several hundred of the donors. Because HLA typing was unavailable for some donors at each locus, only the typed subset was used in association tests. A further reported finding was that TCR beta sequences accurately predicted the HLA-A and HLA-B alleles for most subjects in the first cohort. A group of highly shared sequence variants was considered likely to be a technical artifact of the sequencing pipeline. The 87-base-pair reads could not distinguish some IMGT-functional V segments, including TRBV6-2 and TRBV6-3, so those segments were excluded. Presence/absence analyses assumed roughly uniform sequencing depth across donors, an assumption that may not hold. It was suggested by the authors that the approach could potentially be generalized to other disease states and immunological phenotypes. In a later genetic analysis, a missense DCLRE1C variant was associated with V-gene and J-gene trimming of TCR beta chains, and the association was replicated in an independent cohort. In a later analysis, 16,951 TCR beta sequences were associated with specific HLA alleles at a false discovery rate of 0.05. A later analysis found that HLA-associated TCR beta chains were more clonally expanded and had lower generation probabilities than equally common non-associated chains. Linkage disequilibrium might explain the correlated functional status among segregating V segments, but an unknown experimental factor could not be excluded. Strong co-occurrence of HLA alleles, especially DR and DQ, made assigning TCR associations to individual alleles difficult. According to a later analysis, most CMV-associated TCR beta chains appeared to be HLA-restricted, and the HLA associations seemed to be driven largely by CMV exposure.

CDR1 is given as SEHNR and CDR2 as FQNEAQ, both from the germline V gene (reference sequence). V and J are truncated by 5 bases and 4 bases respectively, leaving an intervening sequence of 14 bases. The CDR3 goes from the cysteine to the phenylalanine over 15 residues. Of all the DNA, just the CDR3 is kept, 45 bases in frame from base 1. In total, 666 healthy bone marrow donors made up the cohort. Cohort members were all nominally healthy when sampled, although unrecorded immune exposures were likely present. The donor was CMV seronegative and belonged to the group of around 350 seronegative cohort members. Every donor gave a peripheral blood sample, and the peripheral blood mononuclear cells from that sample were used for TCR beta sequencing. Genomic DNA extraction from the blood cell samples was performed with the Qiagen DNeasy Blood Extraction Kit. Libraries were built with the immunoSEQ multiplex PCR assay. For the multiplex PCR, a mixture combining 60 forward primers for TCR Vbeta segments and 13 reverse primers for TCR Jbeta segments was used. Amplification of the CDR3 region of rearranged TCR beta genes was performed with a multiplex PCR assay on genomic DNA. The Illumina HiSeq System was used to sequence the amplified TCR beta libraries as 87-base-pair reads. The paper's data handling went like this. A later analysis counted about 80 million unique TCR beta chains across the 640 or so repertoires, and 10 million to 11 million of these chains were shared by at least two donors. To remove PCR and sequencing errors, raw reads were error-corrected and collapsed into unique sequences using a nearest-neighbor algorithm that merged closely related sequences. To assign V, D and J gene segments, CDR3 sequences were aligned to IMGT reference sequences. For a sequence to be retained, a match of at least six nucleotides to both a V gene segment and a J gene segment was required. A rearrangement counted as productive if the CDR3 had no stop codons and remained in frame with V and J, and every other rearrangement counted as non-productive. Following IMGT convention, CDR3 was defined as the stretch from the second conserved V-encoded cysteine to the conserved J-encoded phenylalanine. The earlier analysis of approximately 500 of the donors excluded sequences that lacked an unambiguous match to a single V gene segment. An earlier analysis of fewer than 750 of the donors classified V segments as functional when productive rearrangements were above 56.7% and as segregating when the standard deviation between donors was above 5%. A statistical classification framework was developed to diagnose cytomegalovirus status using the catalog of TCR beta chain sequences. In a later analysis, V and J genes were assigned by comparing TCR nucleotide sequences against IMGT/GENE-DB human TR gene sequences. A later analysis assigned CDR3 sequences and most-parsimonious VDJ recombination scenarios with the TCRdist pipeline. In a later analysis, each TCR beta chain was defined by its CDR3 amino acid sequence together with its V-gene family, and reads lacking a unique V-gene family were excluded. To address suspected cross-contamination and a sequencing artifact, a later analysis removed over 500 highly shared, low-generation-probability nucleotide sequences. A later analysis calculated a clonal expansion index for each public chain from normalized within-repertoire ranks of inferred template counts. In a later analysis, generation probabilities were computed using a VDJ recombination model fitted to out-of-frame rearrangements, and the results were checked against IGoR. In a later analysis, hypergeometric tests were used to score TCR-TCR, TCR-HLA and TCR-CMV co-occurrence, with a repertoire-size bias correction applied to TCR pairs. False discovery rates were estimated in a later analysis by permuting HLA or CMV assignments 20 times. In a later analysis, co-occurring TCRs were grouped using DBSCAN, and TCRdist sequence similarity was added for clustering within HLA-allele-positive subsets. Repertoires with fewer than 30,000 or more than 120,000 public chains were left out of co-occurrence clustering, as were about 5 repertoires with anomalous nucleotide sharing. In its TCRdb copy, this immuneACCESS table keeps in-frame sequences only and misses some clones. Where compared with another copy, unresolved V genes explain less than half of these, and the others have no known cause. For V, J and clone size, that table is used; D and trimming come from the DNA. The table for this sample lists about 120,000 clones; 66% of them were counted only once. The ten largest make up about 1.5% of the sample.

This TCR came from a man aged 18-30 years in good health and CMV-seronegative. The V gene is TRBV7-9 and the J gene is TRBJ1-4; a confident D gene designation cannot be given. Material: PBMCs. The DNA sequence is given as TGTGCCAGCAGCCCGATCCGGGATTATAATGAAAAACTGTTTTTT. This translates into CASSPIRDYNEKLFF.